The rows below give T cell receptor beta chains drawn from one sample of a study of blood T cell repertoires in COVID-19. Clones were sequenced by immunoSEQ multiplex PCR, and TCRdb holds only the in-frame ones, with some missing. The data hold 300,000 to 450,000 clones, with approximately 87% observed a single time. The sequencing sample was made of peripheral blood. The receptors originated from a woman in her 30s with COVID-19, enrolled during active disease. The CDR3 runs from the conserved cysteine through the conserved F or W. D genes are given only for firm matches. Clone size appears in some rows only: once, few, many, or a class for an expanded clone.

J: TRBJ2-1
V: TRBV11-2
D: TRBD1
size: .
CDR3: CASSLGTSGQGNEQFF
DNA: TGTGCCAGCAGCTTAGGGACCTCAGGACAGGGCAATGAGCAGTTCTTC

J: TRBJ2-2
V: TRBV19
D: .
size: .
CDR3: CASSIGPGAGELFF
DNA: TGTGCCAGTAGTATAGGCCCCGGGGCCGGGGAGCTGTTTTTT

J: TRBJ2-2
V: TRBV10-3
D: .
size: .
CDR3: CAISEGRDPTGELFF
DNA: TGTGCCATCAGTGAGGGCAGGGATCCAACCGGGGAGCTGTTTTTT

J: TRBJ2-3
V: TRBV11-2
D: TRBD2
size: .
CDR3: CASSPATSGWADTQYF
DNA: TGTGCCAGCAGCCCGGCAACTAGCGGGTGGGCAGATACGCAGTATTTT

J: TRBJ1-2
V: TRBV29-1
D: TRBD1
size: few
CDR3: CSAGALRDREGRGYTF
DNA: TGCAGCGCCGGCGCCCTACGGGACAGGGAAGGCCGCGGCTACACCTTC

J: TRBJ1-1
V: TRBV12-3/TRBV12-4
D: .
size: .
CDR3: CATLVKANTEAFF
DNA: TGTGCCACCCTAGTGAAGGCGAACACTGAAGCTTTCTTT

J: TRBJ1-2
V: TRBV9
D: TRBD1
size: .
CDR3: CASSATGTGTGGYTF
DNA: TGTGCCAGCAGCGCGACCGGGACAGGAACCGGTGGCTACACCTTC

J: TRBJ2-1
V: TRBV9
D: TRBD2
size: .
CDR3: CASSELAGECEQFF
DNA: TGTGCCAGCAGCGAGTTAGCGGGAGAGTGCGAGCAGTTCTTC

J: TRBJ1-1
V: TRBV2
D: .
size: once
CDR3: CASSEALRGAAFF
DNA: TGTGCCAGCAGTGAAGCGCTTAGGGGTGCCGCTTTCTTT

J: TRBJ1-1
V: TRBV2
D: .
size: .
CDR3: CASSGARGNTEAFF
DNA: TGTGCCAGCAGTGGGGCCAGGGGGAACACTGAAGCTTTCTTT

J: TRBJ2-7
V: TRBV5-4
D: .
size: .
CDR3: CASSFKRRDSYEQYF
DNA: TGTGCCAGCAGCTTTAAACGGAGGGACTCCTACGAGCAGTACTTC